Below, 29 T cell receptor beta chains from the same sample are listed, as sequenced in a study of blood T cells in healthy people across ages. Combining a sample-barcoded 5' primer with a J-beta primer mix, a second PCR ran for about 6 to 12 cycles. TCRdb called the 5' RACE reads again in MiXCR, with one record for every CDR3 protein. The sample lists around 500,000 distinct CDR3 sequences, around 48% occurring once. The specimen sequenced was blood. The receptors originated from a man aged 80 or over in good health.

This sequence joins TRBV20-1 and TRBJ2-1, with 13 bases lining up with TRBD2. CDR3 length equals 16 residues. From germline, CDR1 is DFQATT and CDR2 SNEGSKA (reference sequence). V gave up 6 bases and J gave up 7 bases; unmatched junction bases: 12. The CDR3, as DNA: TGCAGTGCGCCCGCTCGGACTAGCGGGAGAAGAAATGAGCAGTTCTTC. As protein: CSAPARTSGRRNEQFF.

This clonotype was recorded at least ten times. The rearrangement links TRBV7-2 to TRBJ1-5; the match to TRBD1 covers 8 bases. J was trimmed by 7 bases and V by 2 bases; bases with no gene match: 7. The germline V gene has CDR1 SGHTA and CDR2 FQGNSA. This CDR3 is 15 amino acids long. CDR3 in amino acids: CASSLLTGANQPQHF. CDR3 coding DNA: TGTGCCAGCAGCTTACTGACAGGGGCCAACCAGCCCCAGCATTTT.

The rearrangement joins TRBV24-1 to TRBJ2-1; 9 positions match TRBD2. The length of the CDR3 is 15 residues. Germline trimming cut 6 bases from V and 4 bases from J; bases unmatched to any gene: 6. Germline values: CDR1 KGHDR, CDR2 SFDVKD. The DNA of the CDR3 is TGTGCCACCAGTCTGGCTAGCGGGATTTACAATGAGCAGTTCTTC. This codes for CATSLASGIYNEQFF.

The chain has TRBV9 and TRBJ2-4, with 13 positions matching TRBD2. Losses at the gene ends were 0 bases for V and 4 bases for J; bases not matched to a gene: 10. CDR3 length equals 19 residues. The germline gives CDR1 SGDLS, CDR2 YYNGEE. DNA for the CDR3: TGTGCCAGCAGCGTAGGACCCCTCGTGACTAGCGGGGGGAAAAACATTCAGTACTTC. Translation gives CASSVGPLVTSGGKNIQYF.

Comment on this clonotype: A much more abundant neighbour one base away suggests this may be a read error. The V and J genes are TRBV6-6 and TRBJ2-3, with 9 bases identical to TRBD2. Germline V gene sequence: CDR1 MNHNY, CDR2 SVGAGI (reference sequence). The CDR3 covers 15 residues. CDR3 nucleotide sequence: TGTGTCAGCAGGCCCTCCGGGACTAGCCCTCTTTCGCAGTATTTT. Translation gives CVSRPSGTSPLSQYF.

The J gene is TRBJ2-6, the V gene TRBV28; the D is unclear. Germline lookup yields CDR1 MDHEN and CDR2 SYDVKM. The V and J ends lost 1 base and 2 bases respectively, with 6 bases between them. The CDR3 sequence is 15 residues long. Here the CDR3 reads CASSLSPTGANVLTF. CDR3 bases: TGTGCCAGCAGTTTATCTCCCACTGGGGCCAACGTCCTGACTTTC.

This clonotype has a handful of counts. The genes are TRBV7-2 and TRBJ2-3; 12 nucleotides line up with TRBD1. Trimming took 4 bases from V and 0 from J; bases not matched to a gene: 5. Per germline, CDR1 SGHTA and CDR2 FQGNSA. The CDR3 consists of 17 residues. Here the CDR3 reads CASSYGTGGTSTDTQYF. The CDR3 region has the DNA TGTGCCAGCAGCTATGGGACAGGGGGCACTAGCACAGATACGCAGTATTTT.

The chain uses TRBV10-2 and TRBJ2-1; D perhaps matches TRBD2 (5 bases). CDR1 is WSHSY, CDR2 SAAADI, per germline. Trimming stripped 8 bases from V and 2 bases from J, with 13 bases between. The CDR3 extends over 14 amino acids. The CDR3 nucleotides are TGCGCCAGCGGCGCGGGTACCCCCTACAATGAGCAGTTCTTC. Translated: CASGAGTPYNEQFF.

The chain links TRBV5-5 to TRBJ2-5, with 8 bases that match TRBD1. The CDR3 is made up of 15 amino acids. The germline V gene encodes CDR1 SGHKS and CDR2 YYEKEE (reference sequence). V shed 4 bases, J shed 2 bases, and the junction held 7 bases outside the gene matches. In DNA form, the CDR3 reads TGTGCCAGCAGCCGTCTGACAGGGGAGCAAGAGACCCAGTACTTC. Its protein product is CASSRLTGEQETQYF.

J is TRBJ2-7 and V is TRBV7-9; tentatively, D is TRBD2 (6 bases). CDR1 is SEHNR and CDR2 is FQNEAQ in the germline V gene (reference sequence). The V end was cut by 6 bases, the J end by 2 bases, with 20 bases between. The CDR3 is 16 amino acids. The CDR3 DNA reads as TGTGCCAGCAGGGGGGGTGCCGGACTCGGACCCTACGAGCAGTACTTC. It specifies CASRGGAGLGPYEQYF.

The CDR3 nucleotides are TGTGCCAGCAGCGTTAGCATTTCCTACAATGAGCAGTTCTTC. Amino acid sequence: CASSVSISYNEQFF. This chain connects TRBV7-2 to TRBJ2-1; no definite D call. Per the germline V gene, CDR1 is SGHTA and CDR2 is FQGNSA. With 5 bases removed from V and 1 base from J, the gap between germline ends came to 9 bases. The CDR3 runs to 14 residues.

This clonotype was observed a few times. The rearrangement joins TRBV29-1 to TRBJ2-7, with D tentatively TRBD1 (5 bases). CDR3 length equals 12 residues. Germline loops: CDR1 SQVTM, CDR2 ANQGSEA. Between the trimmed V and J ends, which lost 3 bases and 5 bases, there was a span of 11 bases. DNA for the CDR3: TGCAGCGTTGACAGGGCGGCGGACGAGCAGTACTTC. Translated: CSVDRAADEQYF.

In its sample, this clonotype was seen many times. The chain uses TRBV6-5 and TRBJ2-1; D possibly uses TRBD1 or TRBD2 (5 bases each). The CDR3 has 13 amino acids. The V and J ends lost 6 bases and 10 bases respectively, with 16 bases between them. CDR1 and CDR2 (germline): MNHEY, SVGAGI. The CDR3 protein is CASRQGSGSEQFF. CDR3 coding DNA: TGTGCCAGCAGGCAGGGAAGCGGATCCGAGCAGTTCTTC.

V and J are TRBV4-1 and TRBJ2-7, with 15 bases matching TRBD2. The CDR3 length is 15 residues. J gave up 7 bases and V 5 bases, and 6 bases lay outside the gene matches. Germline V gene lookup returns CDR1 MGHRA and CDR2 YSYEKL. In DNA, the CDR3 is TGCGCCAGCAGCAAGGGACTAGCGGGAGGATATGAGCAGTACTTC. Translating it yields CASSKGLAGGYEQYF.

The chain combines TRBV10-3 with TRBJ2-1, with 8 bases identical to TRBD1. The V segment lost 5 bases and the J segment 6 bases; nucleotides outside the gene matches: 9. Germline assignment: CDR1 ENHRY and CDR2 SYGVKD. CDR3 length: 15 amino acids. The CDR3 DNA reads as TGTGCCATCAGTTTGGGTGACAGGGGAGGCAATGAGCAGTTCTTC. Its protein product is CAISLGDRGGNEQFF.

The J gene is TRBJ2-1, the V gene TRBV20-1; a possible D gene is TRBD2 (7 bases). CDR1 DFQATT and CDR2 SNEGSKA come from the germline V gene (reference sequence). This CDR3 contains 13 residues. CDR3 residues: CRGGLSEYNEQFF. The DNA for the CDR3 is TGCAGGGGGGGGCTGTCAGAGTACAATGAGCAGTTCTTC.

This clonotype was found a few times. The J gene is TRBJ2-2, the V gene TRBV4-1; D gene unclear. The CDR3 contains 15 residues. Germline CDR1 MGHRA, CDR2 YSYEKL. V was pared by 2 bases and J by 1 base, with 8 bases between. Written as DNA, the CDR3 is TGCGCCAGCAGCCAACGGGCAGGGAACACCGGGGAGCTGTTTTTT. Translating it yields CASSQRAGNTGELFF.

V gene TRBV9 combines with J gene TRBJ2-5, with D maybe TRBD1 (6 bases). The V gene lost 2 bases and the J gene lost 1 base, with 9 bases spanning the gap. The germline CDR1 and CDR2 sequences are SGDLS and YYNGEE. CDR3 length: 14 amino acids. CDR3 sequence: CASSVQGRQETQYF. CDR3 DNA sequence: TGTGCCAGCAGCGTCCAGGGGCGCCAAGAGACCCAGTACTTC.

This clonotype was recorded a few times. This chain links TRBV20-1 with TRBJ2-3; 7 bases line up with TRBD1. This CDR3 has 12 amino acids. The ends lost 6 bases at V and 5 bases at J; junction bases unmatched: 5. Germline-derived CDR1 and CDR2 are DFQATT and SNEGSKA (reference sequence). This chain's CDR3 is CSATGWGDTQYF. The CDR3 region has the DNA TGCAGTGCGACAGGGTGGGGAGATACGCAGTATTTT.

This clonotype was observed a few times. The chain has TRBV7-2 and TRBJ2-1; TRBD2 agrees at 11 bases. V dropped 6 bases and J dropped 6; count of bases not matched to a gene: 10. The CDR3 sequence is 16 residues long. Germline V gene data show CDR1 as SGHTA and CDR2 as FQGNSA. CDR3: CASSQPSGGTSNEQFF. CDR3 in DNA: TGTGCCAGCAGTCAACCTAGCGGGGGGACCAGCAATGAGCAGTTCTTC.

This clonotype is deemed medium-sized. The DNA for the CDR3 is TGTGCCAGCAGCTTTTCCTACTCGAACAATGAGCAGTTCTTC. This codes for CASSFSYSNNEQFF. The chain carries TRBV7-9 and TRBJ2-1; D not certain. In germline, CDR1 is SEHNR, CDR2 FQNEAQ (reference sequence). The CDR3 spans 14 residues. V shed 3 bases and J shed 5 bases, with 11 bases lying between them.

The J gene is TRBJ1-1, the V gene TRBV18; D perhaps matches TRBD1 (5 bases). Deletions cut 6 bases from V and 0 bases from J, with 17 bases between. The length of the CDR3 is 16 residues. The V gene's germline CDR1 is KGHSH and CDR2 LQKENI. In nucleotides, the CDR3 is TGTGCCAGCTCCCCCATTGGGGGAAGCCTGAACACTGAAGCTTTCTTT. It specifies CASSPIGGSLNTEAFF.

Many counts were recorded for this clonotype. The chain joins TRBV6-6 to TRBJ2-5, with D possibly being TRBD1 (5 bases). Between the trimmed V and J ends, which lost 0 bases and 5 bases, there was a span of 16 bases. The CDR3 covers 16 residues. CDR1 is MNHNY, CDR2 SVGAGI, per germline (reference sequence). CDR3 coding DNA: TGTGCCAGCAGTTACTCCAACAGGCAGTACGCTGAGACCCAGTACTTC. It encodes CASSYSNRQYAETQYF.

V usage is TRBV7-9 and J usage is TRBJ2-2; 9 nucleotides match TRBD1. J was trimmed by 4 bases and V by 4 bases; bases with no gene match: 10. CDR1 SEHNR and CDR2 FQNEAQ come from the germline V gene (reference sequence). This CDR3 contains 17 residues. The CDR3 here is CASSSSRDRVVTGELFF. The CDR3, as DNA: TGTGCCAGCAGCTCTAGTAGGGACAGGGTAGTCACCGGGGAGCTGTTTTTT. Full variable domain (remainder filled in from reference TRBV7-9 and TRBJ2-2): DTGVSQNPRHKITKRGQNVTFRCDPISEHNRLYWYRQTLGQGPEFLTYFQNEAQLEKSRLLSDRFSAERPKGSFSTLEIQRTEQGDSAMYLCASSSSRDRVVTGELFFGEGSRLTVL.

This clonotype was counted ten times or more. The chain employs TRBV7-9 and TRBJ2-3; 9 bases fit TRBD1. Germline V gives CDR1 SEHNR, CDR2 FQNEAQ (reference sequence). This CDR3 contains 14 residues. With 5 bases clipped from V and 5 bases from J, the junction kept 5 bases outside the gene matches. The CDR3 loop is CASSLRTGEDTQYF. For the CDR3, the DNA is TGTGCCAGCAGCCTAAGGACAGGGGAAGATACGCAGTATTTT.

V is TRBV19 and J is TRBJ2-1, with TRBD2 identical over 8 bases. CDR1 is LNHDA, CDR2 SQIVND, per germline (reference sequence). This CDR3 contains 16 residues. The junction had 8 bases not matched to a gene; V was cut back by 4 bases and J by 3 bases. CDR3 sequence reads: CASSTGGRSFYNEQFF. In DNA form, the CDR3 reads TGTGCCAGTAGTACGGGCGGGAGGAGTTTCTACAATGAGCAGTTCTTC.

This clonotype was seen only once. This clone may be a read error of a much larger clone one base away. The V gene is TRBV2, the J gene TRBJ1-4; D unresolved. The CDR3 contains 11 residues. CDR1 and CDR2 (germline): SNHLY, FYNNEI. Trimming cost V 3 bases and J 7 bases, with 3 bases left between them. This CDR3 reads CASSEAEKLFF. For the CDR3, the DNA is TGTGCCAGCAGTGAGGCTGAAAAACTGTTTTTT.

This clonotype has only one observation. This chain's CDR3 is CASSEFPGRGSGETQYF. CDR3 bases: TGTGCCAGCAGTGAATTTCCCGGACGGGGAAGTGGGGAGACCCAGTACTTC. The chain has TRBV25-1 and TRBJ2-5, with a possible D match to TRBD2 (5 bases). The length of the CDR3 is 17 residues. V lost 1 base and J lost 5, with 20 bases in between. Germline CDR1 is MGHDK and CDR2 is SYGVNS.

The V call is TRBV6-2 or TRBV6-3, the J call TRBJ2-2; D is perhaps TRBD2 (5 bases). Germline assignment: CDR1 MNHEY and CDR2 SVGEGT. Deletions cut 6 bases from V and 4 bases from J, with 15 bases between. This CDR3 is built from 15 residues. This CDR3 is CASSQTPGGTGELFF. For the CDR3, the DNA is TGTGCCAGCAGCCAGACCCCTGGAGGCACCGGGGAGCTGTTTTTT.